Each of the 25 T cell receptor beta chains below was sequenced from the same sample in a study of T cells in Graves' hyperthyroidism and ophthalmopathy. Researchers amplified the TCR beta CDR3 regions from RNA transcripts. HTBI primers were the set used in a first-round RT-PCR of the TCR CDR3. MiXCR, run by TCRdb on the multiplex PCR reads, gives a single entry per CDR3 protein. The repertoire holds approximately 620,000 distinct CDR3 sequences, with approximately 15% as singletons. Specimen: blood. These receptor sequences come from a woman between 25 and 40 years old with Graves' hyperthyroidism that later progressed to Graves' ophthalmopathy.

The V call is TRBV10-1, the J call TRBJ2-3; a possible D gene is TRBD2 (6 bases). Germline V lookup: CDR1 WNHNN, CDR2 SYGVQD (reference sequence). With 7 bases removed from V and 2 bases from J, the gap between germline ends came to 10 bases. This CDR3 contains 13 residues. This CDR3 is CASNQRVTDTQYF. DNA for the CDR3: TGCGCCAGCAATCAGCGGGTCACAGATACGCAGTATTTT.

This clonotype was seen many times. An end of the junction differs from the germline gene, which may be a read error. The rearrangement uses TRBV12-3 or TRBV12-4 and TRBJ2-1; no reliable D call. This CDR3 spans 12 amino acids. This chain's CDR3 is CASSLAGNEQFF. CDR3 sequence (DNA): TGTGCCAGTAGTTTAGCTGGAAATGAGCAGTTCTTC.

This clonotype was found many times. The V call is TRBV2, the J call TRBJ2-3, with TRBD1 matching over 9 bases. Germline V gene data show CDR1 as SNHLY and CDR2 as FYNNEI. The CDR3 spans 14 residues. J gave up 4 bases and V 1 base, and 0 bases lay outside the gene matches. The CDR3 nucleotides are TGTGCCAGCAGTGAAGGACAGGGGGCAGATACGCAGTATTTT. Amino acid sequence: CASSEGQGADTQYF.

This clonotype was counted only a few times. The J gene is TRBJ1-1, the V gene TRBV19, with D possibly matching TRBD1 (6 bases). This CDR3 comprises 19 residues. The ends were cut back, 0 bases at V and 1 base at J, with 21 bases in the middle. Germline CDR1 and CDR2: LNHDA and SQIVND (reference sequence). CDR3 nucleotides: TGTGCCAGTAGTATAGAGACGGGACAAATTATGTTCTCGAACACTGAAGCTTTCTTT. Residues: CASSIETGQIMFSNTEAFF. Supplemented by reference TRBV19 and TRBJ1-1, the full variable domain reads DGGITQSPKYLFRKEGQNVTLSCEQNLNHDAMYWYRQDPGQGLRLIYYSQIVNDFQKGDIAEGYSVSREKKESFPLTVTSAQKNPTAFYLCASSIETGQIMFSNTEAFFGQGTRLTVV.

Many counts were recorded for this clonotype. J is TRBJ1-5 and V is TRBV30; D is uncertain. CDR1 GTSNPN and CDR2 SVGIG come from the germline V gene (reference sequence). CDR3 length: 13 amino acids. Trimming pared 2 bases from V and 5 bases from J, leaving 10 bases between. CDR3 coding DNA: TGTGCCTGGAGTCCTGATGCGGATCAGCCCCAGCATTTT. Translating it yields CAWSPDADQPQHF.

This clonotype was observed many times. This chain links TRBV7-2 with TRBJ2-7; the match to TRBD2 covers 11 bases. V was pared by 5 bases and J by 0 bases, with 6 bases of the junction left unmatched. From germline, CDR1 is SGHTA and CDR2 FQGNSA. The CDR3 length is 16 residues. The DNA for the CDR3 is TGTGCCAGCAGCGGGCCTAGCGGGAGGAACTCCTACGAGCAGTACTTC. Encoded protein: CASSGPSGRNSYEQYF.

This clonotype was observed many times. The chain employs TRBV11-2 and TRBJ1-4; D gene uncertain. The CDR3 is 13 amino acids. V shed 5 bases and J shed 4 bases, with 8 bases lying between them. Germline CDR1 SGHAT, CDR2 FQNNGV. The CDR3: CASSPHVNEKLFF. The CDR3 nucleotides are TGTGCCAGCAGCCCCCACGTTAATGAAAAACTGTTTTTT.

This clonotype was recorded a few times. The chain recombines TRBV25-1 with TRBJ2-3; TRBD2 matches 11 bases. CDR1 MGHDK and CDR2 SYGVNS come from the germline V gene. Trimming at V came to 7 bases and at J to 1 base, leaving 4 bases not matched to a gene. CDR3 length equals 15 residues. CDR3 nucleotides: TGTGCCAGCAATCAACTAGCGGGAGGCACAGATACGCAGTATTTT. Amino acids: CASNQLAGGTDTQYF.

This clonotype was seen repeatedly, ten times or more. At one boundary the junction diverges from the germline segment, which might be a read error. The chain uses TRBV7-9 and TRBJ2-5, with unresolved D. The CDR3 has 14 amino acids. Germline V gene lookup returns CDR1 SEHNR and CDR2 FQNEAQ (reference sequence). DNA of the CDR3: TGTGCCAGCAGCTTAAGGCAGACCCAAGAGACCCGGTACTTC. It encodes CASSLRQTQETRYF.

This clonotype came up many times. This chain uses TRBV5-1 with TRBJ1-1, with TRBD1 matching over 7 bases. The CDR3 runs to 13 residues. V shed 10 bases, J shed 0 bases, and the junction held 6 bases outside the gene matches. CDR1 and CDR2 (germline): SGHRS, YFSETQ. The CDR3 DNA sequence: TGCGCCTCGAGGGGGCCGGTGAACACTGAAGCTTTCTTT. It codes for CASRGPVNTEAFF. Combining the CDR3 with reference TRBV5-1 and TRBJ1-1 gives the whole variable domain KAGVTQTPRYLIKTRGQQVTLSCSPISGHRSVSWYQQTPGQGLQFLFEYFSETQRNKGNFPGRFSGRQFSNSRSEMNVSTLELGDSALYLCASRGPVNTEAFFGQGTRLTVV.

The chain combines TRBV7-9 with TRBJ2-2; TRBD1 agrees at 8 bases. J lost 2 bases, V lost 5 bases, and 7 bases had no gene match. Germline V lookup: CDR1 SEHNR, CDR2 FQNEAQ (reference sequence). The CDR3 sequence is 16 residues long. CDR3 DNA sequence: TGTGCCAGCAGCCAATATACAGGGGGAAACACCGGGGAGCTGTTTTTT. Protein: CASSQYTGGNTGELFF.

There are many counts of this clonotype. The V call is TRBV28, the J call TRBJ2-7; no firm D call. V dropped 3 bases and J dropped 4 bases, with 13 bases sitting between them. The CDR3 has 14 amino acids. From germline, CDR1 is MDHEN and CDR2 SYDVKM. This CDR3 reads CASSLGPPRYEQYF. The CDR3, as DNA: TGTGCCAGCAGTTTGGGCCCTCCTCGATACGAGCAGTACTTC.

The table lists this clonotype with many counts. The chain recombines TRBV12-3 or TRBV12-4 with TRBJ2-2; 10 positions match TRBD2. This CDR3 is 16 amino acids long. V trimming: 2 bases; J trimming: 8 bases; junction bases outside the gene matches: 8. The CDR3 nucleotides read TGTGCCAGCAGTTTAAGTCCTAGCGGGAGTTGGGGGGAGCTGTTTTTT. Protein: CASSLSPSGSWGELFF.

This clonotype was seen repeatedly, ten times or more. The chain uses TRBV12-5 and TRBJ2-7, with 11 bases fitting TRBD2. The CDR3 is 15 amino acids. After removal of 6 bases from V and 1 base from J, the junction contained 5 bases not matched to a gene. Germline loops: CDR1 LGHNT, CDR2 FRNRAP. The CDR3 nucleotides are TGTGCTAGTGGGCTAGCGGGAGGACAATCCTACGAGCAGTACTTC. As protein: CASGLAGGQSYEQYF.

The table lists this clonotype with many counts. The chain carries TRBV28 and TRBJ2-7, with TRBD2 identical over 8 bases. V lost 7 bases and J lost 3; bases outside the gene matches: 11. Germline lookup yields CDR1 MDHEN and CDR2 SYDVKM. The CDR3 runs 15 residues. The CDR3: CASMPEGSGIYEQYF. CDR3 in DNA: TGTGCCAGCATGCCGGAAGGTAGCGGGATCTACGAGCAGTACTTC. The variable domain in full, completed from reference TRBV28 and TRBJ2-7, reads DVKVTQSSRYLVKRTGEKVFLECVQDMDHENMFWYRQDPGLGLRLIYFSYDVKMKEKGDIPEGYSVSREKKERFSLILESASTNQTSMYLCASMPEGSGIYEQYFGPGTRLTVT.

In its sample, this clonotype was seen a few times. The chain recombines TRBV30 with TRBJ1-2, with TRBD1 as a possible D gene (6 bases). V was pared by 4 bases and J by 4 bases, with 19 bases between. Per the germline V gene, CDR1 is GTSNPN and CDR2 is SVGIG (reference sequence). The CDR3 runs to 15 residues. The DNA of the CDR3 is TGTGCCTGGACCCGGGAAGGGGGGGCCTCCTATGGCTACACCTTC. Its protein product is CAWTREGGASYGYTF. Full variable domain (remainder filled in from reference TRBV30 and TRBJ1-2): SQTIHQWPATLVQPVGSPLSLECTVEGTSNPNLYWYRQAAGRGLQLLFYSVGIGQISSEVPQNLSASRPQDRQFILSSKKLLLSDSGFYLCAWTREGGASYGYTFGSGTRLTVV.

CDR3 in amino acids: CASRVRAAKPAFF. The CDR3 DNA reads as TGTGCCAGCAGGGTGAGGGCCGCTAAACCCGCTTTCTTT. V is TRBV2 and J is TRBJ1-1, with D unresolved. Trimming removed 6 bases at V and 11 bases at J, with 19 bases between. The CDR3 is 13 residues long. Germline loops: CDR1 SNHLY, CDR2 FYNNEI.

This clonotype was picked up many times. The chain recombines TRBV6-1 with TRBJ2-1; 8 nucleotides line up with TRBD2. The CDR3 is 13 residues long. The germline CDR1 and CDR2 sequences are MNHNS and SASEGT. J gave up 6 bases and V 10 bases, and 8 bases lay outside the gene matches. This CDR3 is CATREGSVNEQFF. The CDR3 DNA reads TGTGCCACCCGGGAGGGCTCCGTCAATGAGCAGTTCTTC.

Note on this clonotype: In this CDR3 the conserved last residue, phenylalanine or tryptophan, is missing, so a read error is likely. The J gene is TRBJ1-6, the V gene TRBV14, with D uncertain. The CDR3 contains 14 residues. With 4 bases removed from V and 6 bases from J, the gap between germline ends came to 10 bases. Germline V lookup: CDR1 SGHDN, CDR2 FVKESK. The CDR3 sequence: CASSPRTGNSPLHS. The CDR3 DNA is TGTGCCAGCAGCCCGCGTACGGGTAATTCACCCCTCCACTCT.

This clonotype was detected only a few times. The chain employs TRBV4-2 and TRBJ1-5, with D possibly TRBD1 on 5 matching bases. Trimming stripped 0 bases from V and 4 bases from J, with 13 bases between. The V gene's germline CDR1 is LGHNA and CDR2 YNFKEQ. This CDR3 is 16 amino acids long. In DNA form, the CDR3 reads TGTGCCAGCAGCCAAGATCTTGGACACTTAAATCAGCCCCAGCATTTT. Protein: CASSQDLGHLNQPQHF.

The chain combines TRBV6-2 or TRBV6-3 with TRBJ2-1; D is undetermined. This CDR3 contains 13 residues. CDR1 MNHEY and CDR2 SVGEGT come from the germline V gene. Trimming left V 9 bases short and J 8 bases short, with 17 bases between. For the CDR3, the DNA is TGTGCCAGTACCCTCAGCGTGGACCATGAGCAGTTCTTC. The encoded protein is CASTLSVDHEQFF.

This chain connects TRBV4-1 to TRBJ2-7; D possibly corresponds to TRBD1 (5 bases). Germline V gene data show CDR1 as MGHRA and CDR2 as YSYEKL. This CDR3 spans 15 amino acids. V was clipped by 0 bases and J by 4 bases, with 13 bases between them. The DNA for the CDR3 is TGCGCCAGCAGCCAAGATCGAGGCAGGGATTACGAGCAGTACTTC. Translation: CASSQDRGRDYEQYF.

J is TRBJ2-7 and V is TRBV12-3 or TRBV12-4, with 11 bases that match TRBD2. CDR3 size: 15 residues. V lost 6 bases and J lost 5; bases outside the gene matches: 9. The CDR3 protein is CASRRTSGSIDEQYF. In DNA, the CDR3 is TGTGCCAGCAGGAGAACTAGCGGGAGTATCGACGAGCAGTACTTC.

The chain links TRBV4-3 to TRBJ2-1, with D possibly TRBD2 on 6 matching bases. V was clipped by 1 base and J by 4 bases, with 8 bases between them. The CDR3 runs 14 residues. Looked up from germline, CDR1 is LGHNA and CDR2 is YSLEER. The CDR3 sequence is CASSQAGVYNEQFF. CDR3 nucleotide sequence: TGCGCCAGCAGCCAAGCGGGAGTTTACAATGAGCAGTTCTTC.

In its sample, this clonotype was seen many times. The chain recombines TRBV12-3 or TRBV12-4 with TRBJ2-7; no clear D. This CDR3 is built from 15 residues. Trimming shortened V by 4 bases and J by 7 bases, and 20 bases separated the two germline ends. In DNA form, the CDR3 reads TGTGCCAGCAGTTCTACCTACGACTCGGCGTGGGAGCAGTACTTC. Protein: CASSSTYDSAWEQYF.